This TCR beta chain was captured by sequencing in a study of Ad26.COV2.S vaccination and SARS-CoV-2 variants. Across the whole study: By the intramuscular route, Ad26.COV2.S was given once, or twice 56 days apart.

Germline V lookup: CDR1 MNHEY, CDR2 SMNVEV (reference sequence). The CDR3 is 15 amino acids. Trimming took 9 bases from V and 1 from J; bases not matched to a gene: 10. Concerning this clone: Its target is unknown.

Findings and limits, study-wide: The analyses of TCR breadth and depth may have understated the size of total T cell responses.

As for treatment: 19 received Ad26.COV2.S at low or high dose, single or two shots; 5 received placebo; per-sample allocation not given. Sampling took place 63 days after the first vaccine or placebo injection. Here immunoSEQ multiplex PCR was the method, and the copy in TCRdb shows in-frame clones only, minus some. This table holds 300,000 to 350,000 clones, 86% found once. This chain joins TRBV27 and TRBJ2-7; 9 bases line up with TRBD1. This sequence originates from a person aged 18 to 65 who received the Ad26.COV2.S COVID-19 vaccine or a placebo. Sample: peripheral blood, taken in a trial of Ad26.COV2.S vaccine versus placebo. CDR3 DNA: TGTGCCAGTAGAAGAGAGGGGACAGGGTCCTACGAGCAGTACTTC. Its protein product is CASRREGTGSYEQYF.